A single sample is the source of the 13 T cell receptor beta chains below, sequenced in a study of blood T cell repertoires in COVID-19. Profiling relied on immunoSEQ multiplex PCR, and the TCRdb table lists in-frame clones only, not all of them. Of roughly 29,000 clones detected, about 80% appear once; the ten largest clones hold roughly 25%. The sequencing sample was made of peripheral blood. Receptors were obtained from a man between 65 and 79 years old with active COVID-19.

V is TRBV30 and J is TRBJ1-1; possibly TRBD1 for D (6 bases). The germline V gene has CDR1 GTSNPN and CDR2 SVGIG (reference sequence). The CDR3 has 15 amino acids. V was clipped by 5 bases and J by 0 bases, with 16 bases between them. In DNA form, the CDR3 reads TGTGCCTGGGGAGGAAGAGGGGGACTGAACACTGAAGCTTTCTTT. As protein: CAWGGRGGLNTEAFF. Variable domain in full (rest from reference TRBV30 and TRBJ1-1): SQTIHQWPATLVQPVGSPLSLECTVEGTSNPNLYWYRQAAGRGLQLLFYSVGIGQISSEVPQNLSASRPQDRQFILSSKKLLLSDSGFYLCAWGGRGGLNTEAFFGQGTRLTVV.

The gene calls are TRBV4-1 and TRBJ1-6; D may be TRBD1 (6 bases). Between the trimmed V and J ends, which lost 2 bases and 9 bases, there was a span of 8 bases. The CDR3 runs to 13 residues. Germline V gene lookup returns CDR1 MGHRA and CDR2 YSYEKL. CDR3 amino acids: CASSQIRGSPLHF. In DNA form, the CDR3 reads TGCGCCAGCAGCCAAATCAGGGGTTCACCCCTCCACTTT.

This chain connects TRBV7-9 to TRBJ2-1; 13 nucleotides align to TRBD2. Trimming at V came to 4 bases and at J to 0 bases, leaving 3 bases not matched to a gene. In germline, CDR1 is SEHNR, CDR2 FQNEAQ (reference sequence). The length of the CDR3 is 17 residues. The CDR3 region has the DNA TGTGCCAGCAGCTCGACTAGCGGGGGGAGCTCCTACAATGAGCAGTTCTTC. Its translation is CASSSTSGGSSYNEQFF.

CDR3 sequence reads: CASRSRASTDTQYF. As DNA, the CDR3 is TGTGCCAGCAGGTCCAGGGCTAGCACAGATACGCAGTATTTT. The chain employs TRBV11-2 and TRBJ2-3; tentatively, D is TRBD1 (5 bases). The CDR3 is 14 residues long. CDR1 is SGHAT and CDR2 is FQNNGV in the germline V gene. V was shortened by 6 bases and J by 0 bases, with 10 bases between the two germline ends.

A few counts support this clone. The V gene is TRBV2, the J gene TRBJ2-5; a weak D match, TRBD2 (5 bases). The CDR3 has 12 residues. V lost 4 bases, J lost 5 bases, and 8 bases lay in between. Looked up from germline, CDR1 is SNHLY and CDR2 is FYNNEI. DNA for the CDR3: TGTGCCAGCAGTGCTAGAGGGGAGACCCAGTACTTC. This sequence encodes CASSARGETQYF.

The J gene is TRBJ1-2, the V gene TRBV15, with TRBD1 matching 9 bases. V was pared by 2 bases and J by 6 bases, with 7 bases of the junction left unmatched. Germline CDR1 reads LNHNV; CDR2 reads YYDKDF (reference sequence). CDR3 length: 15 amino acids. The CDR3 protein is CATSRYTGGGNGYTF. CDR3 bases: TGTGCCACCAGCAGATATACAGGGGGCGGGAATGGCTACACCTTC.

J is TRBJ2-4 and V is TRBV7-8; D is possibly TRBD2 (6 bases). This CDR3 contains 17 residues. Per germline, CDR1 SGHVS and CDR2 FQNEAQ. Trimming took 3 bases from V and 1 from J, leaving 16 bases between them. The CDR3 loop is CASSFYSGAVAKNIQYF. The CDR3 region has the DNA TGTGCCAGCAGCTTCTATTCGGGAGCAGTGGCCAAAAACATTCAGTACTTC.

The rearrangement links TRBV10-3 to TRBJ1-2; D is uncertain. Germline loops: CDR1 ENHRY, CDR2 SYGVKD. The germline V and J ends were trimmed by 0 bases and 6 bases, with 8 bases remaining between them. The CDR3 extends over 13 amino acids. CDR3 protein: CAISESSGDGYTF. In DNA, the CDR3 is TGTGCCATCAGTGAGTCGAGCGGGGATGGCTACACCTTC.

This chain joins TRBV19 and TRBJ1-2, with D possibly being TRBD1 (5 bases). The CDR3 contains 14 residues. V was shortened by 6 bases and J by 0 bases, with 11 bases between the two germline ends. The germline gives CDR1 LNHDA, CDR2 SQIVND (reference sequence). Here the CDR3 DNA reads TGTGCCAGTAGAGGTGGGGCGACTAACTATGGCTACACCTTC. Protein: CASRGGATNYGYTF.

DNA of the CDR3: TGTGCCAGCAGCCGACTAGCGGGGGCAAACTACGAGCAGTACTTC. As protein: CASSRLAGANYEQYF. The chain combines TRBV4-2 with TRBJ2-7, with TRBD2 matching over 12 bases. J lost 3 bases, V lost 4 bases, and 4 bases had no gene match. The CDR3 length is 15 residues. The germline V gene encodes CDR1 LGHNA and CDR2 YNFKEQ.

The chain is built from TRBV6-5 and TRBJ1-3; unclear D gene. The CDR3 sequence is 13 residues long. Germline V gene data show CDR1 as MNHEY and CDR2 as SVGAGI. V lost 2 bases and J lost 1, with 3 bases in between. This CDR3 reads CASSYQSGNTIYF. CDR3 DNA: TGTGCCAGCAGTTACCAATCTGGAAACACCATATATTTT.

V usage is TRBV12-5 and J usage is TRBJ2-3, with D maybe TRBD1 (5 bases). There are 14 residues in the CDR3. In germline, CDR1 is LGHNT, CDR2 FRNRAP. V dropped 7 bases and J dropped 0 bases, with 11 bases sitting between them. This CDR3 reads CASALGQSTDTQYF. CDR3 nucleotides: TGTGCTAGTGCCCTGGGGCAAAGCACAGATACGCAGTATTTT.

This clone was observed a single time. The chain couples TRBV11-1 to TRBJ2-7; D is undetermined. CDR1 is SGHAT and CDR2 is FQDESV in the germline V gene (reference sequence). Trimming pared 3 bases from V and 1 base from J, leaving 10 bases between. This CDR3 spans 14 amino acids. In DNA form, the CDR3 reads TGTGCCAGCAGCTTCTTTCCCTCTTCCTACGAGCAGTACTTC. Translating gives CASSFFPSSYEQYF.